Shown below are 29 T cell receptor beta chains from a single sample sequenced in a study of blood T cells in healthy people across ages. Primers used in a second PCR of roughly 7 to 11 cycles were a sample-barcoded 5' primer and a J-beta primer mix. Each CDR3 protein gets one entry after TCRdb re-called the 5' RACE reads with MiXCR. The repertoire includes 800,000 or so distinct CDR3 sequences, approximately 25% of them detected once, and 3% to 4% sits in the top ten. This sample also appeared in a second study, on T cells of mothers and their children.

The sequencing sample was made of blood. All receptors derive from a boy aged 5-17 years in good health.

This rearrangement joins TRBV7-8 to TRBJ1-2; D is perhaps TRBD1 (5 bases). Germline values: CDR1 SGHVS, CDR2 FQNEAQ. V was clipped by 1 base and J by 2 bases, with 8 bases between them. The CDR3 extends over 14 amino acids. CDR3 DNA sequence: TGTGCCAGCAGCTTAGACAGGCCGAACTATGGCTACACCTTC. Translated, it gives CASSLDRPNYGYTF.

The rearrangement uses TRBV15 and TRBJ2-5, with a tentative D call TRBD1 (6 bases). Germline CDR1 and CDR2: LNHNV and YYDKDF (reference sequence). The V gene lost 1 base and the J gene lost 7 bases, with 13 bases spanning the gap. The CDR3 is 14 residues long. In DNA, the CDR3 is TGTGCCACCAGCAGAGGGACAGCCATCGGGACCCAGTACTTC. Protein product: CATSRGTAIGTQYF.

This clonotype was found a few times. The rearrangement links TRBV10-3 to TRBJ2-5; D is possibly TRBD2 (7 bases). Trimming shortened V by 3 bases and J by 0 bases, and 17 bases separated the two germline ends. The CDR3 length is 17 residues. CDR1 is ENHRY and CDR2 is SYGVKD in the germline V gene. CDR3 amino acids: CAISDIVRGADQETQYF. CDR3 coding DNA: TGTGCCATCAGTGACATAGTCCGGGGGGCGGACCAAGAGACCCAGTACTTC.

The chain recombines TRBV7-8 with TRBJ1-5, with D possibly matching TRBD1 (5 bases). Trimming left V 0 bases short and J 5 bases short, with 8 bases between. Germline assignment: CDR1 SGHVS and CDR2 FQNEAQ. This CDR3 contains 14 residues. The CDR3 sequence: CASSLAGTYQPQHF. The CDR3 DNA sequence: TGTGCCAGCAGCTTAGCGGGGACCTATCAGCCCCAGCATTTT.

This clonotype was counted only a few times. The V call is TRBV11-2, the J call TRBJ2-5; D unclear. V was trimmed by 2 bases and J by 3 bases, leaving 7 bases between them. CDR3 size: 13 residues. Germline V gene data show CDR1 as SGHAT and CDR2 as FQNNGV. For the CDR3, the DNA is TGTGCCAGCAGCTTACGCGTGGAAGAGACCCAGTACTTC. It is translated as CASSLRVEETQYF. Based on the CDR3 plus reference TRBV11-2 and TRBJ2-5, the full variable domain is EAGVAQSPRYKIIEKRQSVAFWCNPISGHATLYWYQQILGQGPKLLIQFQNNGVVDDSQLPKDRFSAERLKGVDSTLKIQPAKLEDSAVYLCASSLRVEETQYFGPGTRLLVL.

This clonotype has just a few counts. This sequence joins TRBV12-3 or TRBV12-4 and TRBJ1-1; unclear D gene. The V gene lost 2 bases and the J gene lost 5 bases, with 18 bases spanning the gap. The CDR3 totals 16 residues. The CDR3 protein is CASSLWGSGFKTEAFF. For the CDR3, the DNA is TGTGCCAGCAGTTTATGGGGTTCGGGTTTTAAAACTGAAGCTTTCTTT.

This clonotype was counted a single time. This chain links TRBV4-2 with TRBJ2-3; 13 bases map to TRBD2. V shed 5 bases and J 4 bases; nucleotides not matched to a gene: 3. The CDR3 extends over 15 amino acids. Germline V lookup: CDR1 LGHNA, CDR2 YNFKEQ. CDR3 loop: CASSYGTSGADTQYF. In DNA, the CDR3 is TGTGCCAGCAGCTACGGGACTAGCGGGGCAGATACGCAGTATTTT.

The genes are TRBV7-2 and TRBJ2-3; D is unclear. CDR1 SGHTA and CDR2 FQGNSA come from the germline V gene. This CDR3 region has 15 residues. Trimming took off 2 bases at V and 3 bases at J, with 12 bases between the two ends. In DNA form, the CDR3 reads TGTGCCAGCAGCTTAAGGTCGTGGGGTACAGATACGCAGTATTTT. Its protein product is CASSLRSWGTDTQYF.

The rearrangement uses TRBV10-3 and TRBJ1-4; 9 bases are shared with TRBD1. This CDR3 is 15 amino acids long. V lost 5 bases to trimming and J lost 8 bases; unmatched junction nucleotides: 9. Germline V CDR1 and CDR2: ENHRY, SYGVKD. The CDR3 protein is CAISRTGDVDEKLFF. CDR3 bases: TGTGCCATCAGTCGGACAGGGGACGTCGACGAAAAACTGTTTTTT.

In its sample, this clonotype was seen a few times. Written as DNA, the CDR3 is TGTGCCAGCAGCCCCTCAGGGGCCTTCTTTAGCACAGATACGCAGTATTTT. Translating gives CASSPSGAFFSTDTQYF. The genes are TRBV28 and TRBJ2-3, with D possibly TRBD1 on 6 matching bases. From germline, CDR1 is MDHEN and CDR2 SYDVKM. V was cut by 6 bases and J by 0 bases, with 19 bases left in between. CDR3 length equals 17 residues.

This clonotype has just a few counts. The genes are TRBV7-8 and TRBJ2-5, with 15 bases aligning to TRBD2. The J call is uncertain, as TRBJ2-1 better fits the DNA end. The germline V gene has CDR1 SGHVS and CDR2 FQNEAQ. This CDR3 region has 16 residues. The CDR3 nucleotides read TGTGCCAGCAGCTCGTCCGGGACTAGCGGGGGGAATGAGCAGTTCTTC. Translating gives CASSSSGTSGGNEQFF.

This rearrangement joins TRBV7-9 to TRBJ2-5; D perhaps matches TRBD1 (5 bases). Trimming cost V 1 base and J 4 bases, with 10 bases left between them. Germline CDR1 is SEHNR and CDR2 is FQNEAQ (reference sequence). This CDR3 is built from 14 residues. In DNA, the CDR3 is TGTGCCAGCAGCTTAGGCAGGGCCCCAGAGACCCAGTACTTC. It encodes CASSLGRAPETQYF.

V is TRBV28 and J is TRBJ2-2; tentative D call: TRBD1 (6 bases). In germline, CDR1 is MDHEN, CDR2 SYDVKM. The CDR3 length is 14 residues. Trimming cost V 7 bases and J 4 bases, with 13 bases left between them. CDR3 sequence reads: CASNLQGLTGELFF. CDR3 coding DNA: TGTGCCAGCAACTTACAGGGTCTCACCGGGGAGCTGTTTTTT.

The table lists this clonotype with a count of one. This chain uses TRBV7-9 with TRBJ1-4; D remains ambiguous. The CDR3 is made up of 13 amino acids. Trimming stripped 5 bases from V and 5 bases from J, with 9 bases between. Per the germline V gene, CDR1 is SEHNR and CDR2 is FQNEAQ (reference sequence). The CDR3: CASSAGSNEKLFF. The CDR3 nucleotides read TGTGCCAGCAGCGCGGGGTCCAATGAAAAACTGTTTTTT. The full variable domain, in which reference TRBV7-9 and TRBJ1-4 provide the parts outside the CDR3, is DTGVSQNPRHKITKRGQNVTFRCDPISEHNRLYWYRQTLGQGPEFLTYFQNEAQLEKSRLLSDRFSAERPKGSFSTLEIQRTEQGDSAMYLCASSAGSNEKLFFGSGTQLSVL.

This chain uses TRBV12-3 or TRBV12-4 with TRBJ2-5; 7 bases are shared with TRBD2. The CDR3 has 15 amino acids. V lost 2 bases, J lost 1 base, and 4 bases stayed unmatched. The CDR3 nucleotides are TGTGCCAGCAGTTTATCGACGGGAGGCCAAGAGACCCAGTACTTC. Amino acid sequence: CASSLSTGGQETQYF.

The table lists this clonotype with many counts. The V gene is TRBV20-1, the J gene TRBJ2-2; D gene uncertain. There are 15 residues in the CDR3. Germline lookup yields CDR1 DFQATT and CDR2 SNEGSKA (reference sequence). The germline V and J ends were trimmed by 2 bases and 0 bases, with 10 bases remaining between them. This CDR3 is CSARTDITNTGELFF. CDR3 in DNA: TGCAGTGCTAGAACCGACATTACGAACACCGGGGAGCTGTTTTTT.

The chain has TRBV5-6 and TRBJ2-5; 7 bases align to TRBD2. The better agreement between TRBJ2-1 and the DNA end casts doubt on the J call. CDR3 length equals 12 residues. Per the germline V gene, CDR1 is SGHDT and CDR2 is YYEEEE. This CDR3 is CASSWEGLEQFF. The CDR3 DNA follows: TGTGCCAGCAGCTGGGAGGGACTAGAGCAGTTCTTC.

The chain is built from TRBV9 and TRBJ2-5; 10 bases agree with TRBD2. CDR1 and CDR2 from the germline V gene are SGDLS and YYNGEE. CDR3 size: 16 residues. J was trimmed by 5 bases and V by 2 bases; bases with no gene match: 9. CDR3 sequence: CASSVGRLAGVETQYF. The CDR3 DNA reads as TGTGCCAGCAGCGTCGGGAGGCTAGCGGGGGTGGAGACCCAGTACTTC. Together with reference TRBV9 and TRBJ2-5, the CDR3 gives the full variable domain: DSGVTQTPKHLITATGQRVTLRCSPRSGDLSVYWYQQSLDQGLQFLIQYYNGEERAKGNILERFSAQQFPDLHSELNLSSLELGDSALYFCASSVGRLAGVETQYFGPGTRLLVL.

The V call is TRBV27, the J call TRBJ2-7; TRBD2 is a possible D gene (6 bases). CDR1 MNHEY and CDR2 SMNVEV come from the germline V gene (reference sequence). The CDR3 totals 15 residues. V was shortened by 3 bases and J by 1 base, with 13 bases between the two germline ends. CDR3 DNA: TGTGCCAGCAGTTTCGAGGTGGGAGGTTCCTACGAGCAGTACTTC. Its translation is CASSFEVGGSYEQYF.

Concerning this clonotype: The junction does not match germline at one end; this may be a read error. The chain recombines TRBV7-7 with TRBJ2-5; tentative D call: TRBD1 (6 bases). The CDR3 sequence is 14 residues long. From germline, CDR1 is SSHAT and CDR2 FNYEAQ (reference sequence). CDR3 region: CASSQTTGGETQYF. The CDR3 region has the DNA TGTGCTAGCAGCCAAACGACAGGCGGGGAGACCCAGTACTTC. Full variable domain (missing parts from reference TRBV7-7 and TRBJ2-5): GAGVSQSPRYKVTKRGQDVTLRCDPISSHATLYWYQQALGQGPEFLTYFNYEAQPDKSGLPSDRFSAERPEGSISTLTIQRTEQRDSAMYRCASSQTTGGETQYFGPGTRLLVL.

V usage is TRBV10-3 and J usage is TRBJ1-5; the D gene is possibly TRBD1 (5 bases). The V end was cut by 0 bases, the J end by 6 bases, with 24 bases between. The CDR3 runs to 19 residues. The germline V gene has CDR1 ENHRY and CDR2 SYGVKD. The CDR3 protein is CAISESTGVRESVSQPQHF. The CDR3 DNA reads TGTGCCATCAGTGAGTCGACGGGAGTCAGGGAATCGGTTAGTCAGCCCCAGCATTTT.

V usage is TRBV20-1 and J usage is TRBJ1-2; D possibly corresponds to TRBD1 (6 bases). With 6 bases removed from V and 2 bases from J, the gap between germline ends came to 16 bases. This CDR3 has 14 amino acids. Germline V lookup: CDR1 DFQATT, CDR2 SNEGSKA (reference sequence). The CDR3 protein is CSAPGQLRNYGYTF. CDR3 nucleotide sequence: TGCAGTGCCCCAGGACAGCTTAGGAACTATGGCTACACCTTC.

This clonotype was found a few times. This rearrangement joins TRBV5-1 to TRBJ1-2, with 9 nucleotides matching TRBD1. CDR3 length: 15 residues. Germline trimming cut 4 bases from V and 4 bases from J; bases unmatched to any gene: 8. From germline, CDR1 is SGHRS and CDR2 YFSETQ. CDR3 in amino acids: CASSADRGPAYGYTF. CDR3 coding DNA: TGCGCCAGCAGCGCGGACAGGGGCCCTGCCTATGGCTACACCTTC. Variable domain in full (rest from reference TRBV5-1 and TRBJ1-2): KAGVTQTPRYLIKTRGQQVTLSCSPISGHRSVSWYQQTPGQGLQFLFEYFSETQRNKGNFPGRFSGRQFSNSRSEMNVSTLELGDSALYLCASSADRGPAYGYTFGSGTRLTVV.

The V and J genes are TRBV7-2 and TRBJ2-5; possibly TRBD2 for D (6 bases). Germline loops: CDR1 SGHTA, CDR2 FQGNSA. V was trimmed by 7 bases and J by 5 bases, leaving 14 bases between them. CDR3 length equals 13 residues. CDR3 in DNA: TGTGCCAGCAAAGATGTTGGGGGGGAGACCCAGTACTTC. Its translation is CASKDVGGETQYF. Looking up the rest from reference TRBV7-2 and TRBJ2-5 gives the full variable domain: GAGVSQSPSNKVTEKGKDVELRCDPISGHTALYWYRQSLGQGLEFLIYFQGNSAPDKSGLPSDRFSAERTGGSVSTLTIQRTQQEDSAVYLCASKDVGGETQYFGPGTRLLVL.

The rearrangement joins TRBV7-2 to TRBJ1-2, with D perhaps matching TRBD1 (6 bases). The germline V gene encodes CDR1 SGHTA and CDR2 FQGNSA. V was cut by 6 bases and J by 5 bases, with 19 bases left in between. This CDR3 is 15 amino acids long. CDR3 loop: CASRTGTSSFYGYTF. In nucleotides, the CDR3 is TGTGCCAGCAGAACAGGGACCTCCTCTTTTTATGGCTACACCTTC.

A few counts support this clonotype. This chain uses TRBV28 with TRBJ1-6; a possible D gene is TRBD1 (5 bases). The CDR3 contains 18 residues. Per the germline V gene, CDR1 is MDHEN and CDR2 is SYDVKM. V shed 6 bases and J shed 2 bases, with 20 bases lying between them. DNA of the CDR3: TGTGCCAGCAGCTACCCCGGGGGGGGACGCACCTATAATTCACCCCTCCACTTT. This encodes CASSYPGGGRTYNSPLHF. The variable domain in full, with the rest retrieved from reference TRBV28 and TRBJ1-6, is DVKVTQSSRYLVKRTGEKVFLECVQDMDHENMFWYRQDPGLGLRLIYFSYDVKMKEKGDIPEGYSVSREKKERFSLILESASTNQTSMYLCASSYPGGGRTYNSPLHFGNGTRLTVT.

This clonotype was found a few times. V gene TRBV27 combines with J gene TRBJ1-1, with TRBD1 as a possible D gene (6 bases). Trimming stripped 4 bases from V and 2 bases from J, with 14 bases between. Germline assignment: CDR1 MNHEY and CDR2 SMNVEV (reference sequence). This CDR3 comprises 15 residues. Here the CDR3 DNA reads TGTGCCAGCAGTTGGAGGGCAGGGGCAAACACTGAAGCTTTCTTT. It codes for CASSWRAGANTEAFF.

This clonotype has just a few counts. The junction does not match germline at one end; this may be a read error. This chain connects TRBV20-1 to TRBJ2-5; D may correspond to TRBD1 or TRBD2 (5 bases each). This CDR3 has 14 residues. CDR1 and CDR2 from the germline V gene are DFQATT and SNEGSKA (reference sequence). The CDR3 DNA follows: TGCAGTGCTAGTACGAACCGGGACCAACCGACCCAGCACTTC. Translation gives CSASTNRDQPTQHF.

This clonotype was recorded once. The chain joins TRBV18 to TRBJ2-5, with 7 bases identical to TRBD1. The junction had 13 bases not matched to a gene; V was cut back by 6 bases and J by 3 bases. This CDR3 spans 16 amino acids. Germline V gene sequence: CDR1 KGHSH, CDR2 LQKENI. The CDR3 bases are TGTGCCAGCTCCCGCGACAGGGCCTCCTTTGAAGAGACCCAGTACTTC. Translation: CASSRDRASFEETQYF.